This paragraph covers one T cell receptor beta chain sequence. The sample comes from a study of cytomegalovirus exposure and HLA in healthy donors. The PCR employed 60 Vbeta primers together with 13 Jbeta primers. Produced via immunoSEQ multiplex PCR; TCRdb's table is partial and in-frame only. Of nearly 300,000 clones in the sample, 75% to 90% were seen once. The TCR was taken from a man aged 40-55 years in good health and CMV-seropositive. The sample was PBMCs.

The CDR3: CASSLFTGSGNTIYF. The CDR3, as DNA: TGCGCCAGCAGCTTGTTCACGGGCTCTGGAAACACCATATATTTT. The chain carries TRBV5-1 and TRBJ1-3; D is uncertain. The V and J ends lost 1 base and 0 bases respectively, with 8 bases between them. This CDR3 spans 15 amino acids. The germline CDR1 and CDR2 sequences are SGHRS and YFSETQ.